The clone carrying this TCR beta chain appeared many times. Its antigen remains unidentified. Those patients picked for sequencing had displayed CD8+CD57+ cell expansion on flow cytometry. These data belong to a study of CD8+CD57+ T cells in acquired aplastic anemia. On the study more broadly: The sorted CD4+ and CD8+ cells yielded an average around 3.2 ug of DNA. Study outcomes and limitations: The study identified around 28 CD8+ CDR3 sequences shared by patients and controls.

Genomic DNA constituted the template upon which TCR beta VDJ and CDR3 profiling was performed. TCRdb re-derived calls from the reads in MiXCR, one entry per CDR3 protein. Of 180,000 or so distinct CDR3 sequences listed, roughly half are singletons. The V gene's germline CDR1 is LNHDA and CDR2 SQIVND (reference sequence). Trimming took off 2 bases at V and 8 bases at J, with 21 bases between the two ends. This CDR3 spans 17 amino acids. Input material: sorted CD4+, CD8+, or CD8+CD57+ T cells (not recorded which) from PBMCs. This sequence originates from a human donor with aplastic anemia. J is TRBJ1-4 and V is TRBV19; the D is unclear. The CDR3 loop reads CASSIRTLPGVREKLFF. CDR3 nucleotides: TGTGCCAGTAGTATAAGGACGTTACCTGGGGTTAGAGAAAAACTGTTTTTT.